This T cell receptor (beta chain) was obtained from a study of T cells in Graves' hyperthyroidism and ophthalmopathy (dated by TCRdb to about 2019). Some background on the complete study: Peripheral blood was collected at initial diagnosis, before any treatment. Thyroid tissue and blood T-cell repertoires from over 5 Graves' hyperthyroidism patients were also compared in the study. After blood sampling, hyperthyroidism patients were treated with methimazole at a starting dose of 30 mg daily, and ophthalmopathy patients were treated with high-dose intravenous methylprednisolone. The paper reports TCR Vbeta CDR3 sequencing of some 140 peripheral blood samples: approximately 41 ophthalmopathy, under 85 hyperthyroidism and 17 progressor patients. The roughly 91 discovery patients were randomly divided into training and test sets at a 7:3 ratio. A discovery cohort of fewer than 110 patients, about 43 with Graves' ophthalmopathy and approximately 55 with stable Graves' hyperthyroidism, was used to find distinguishing TCR V-J signatures. Prospective prediction of ophthalmopathy was tested in an independent validation cohort consisting of fewer than 20 hyperthyroidism patients and 15 or so patients who later progressed to ophthalmopathy. Results the study describes overall, beyond this receptor: A 13 V-J signature model separated ophthalmopathy from stable hyperthyroidism, with just over 85% sensitivity and 81.08% specificity in cross-validation and 80%/75% in testing. Sample size was not statistically predetermined, and investigators were not blinded to group allocation. Most expanded thyroid clonotypes (frequency above 0.001) were also detected in blood, suggesting blood repertoires may reflect thyroid immune responses. In validation, progression to ophthalmopathy was predicted by the model with almost 71% sensitivity and just over 72% specificity, a median of around 6.5 months before onset.

Graves' hyperthyroidism was defined as stable when no progression to ophthalmopathy occurred over 18 months of follow-up. Hyperthyroidism patients were newly diagnosed, had a disease duration of under 2 months, and were aged 18 to 65 years. Any patient with an uncontrolled infection, another autoimmune disease, pregnancy or lactation was excluded. Diagnoses were based on clinical symptoms, serum thyroxine and TRAb, thyroid ultrasound and orbital computed tomography. Ficoll-Paque density gradient centrifugation was used to isolate PBMCs from under 11 ml of fresh peripheral blood. Total RNA was extracted with Trizol reagent, and quality was checked on an Agilent 2100 Bioanalyzer. The TCR beta CDR3 regions were amplified from the RNA transcripts. A first-round RT-PCR of the TCR CDR3 used the HTBI primer set with the Qiagen OneStep RT-PCR kit. The libraries were constructed in a second round of multiplex PCR and then size-selected and purified. Paired-end sequencing of the libraries was performed with 100 bp reads on an Illumina HiSeq2000. Per the authors' processing: Raw data were processed with SOAPnuke, discarding reads with adapters, uncalled bases, mean Phred below 15, or no exact constant-primer or identifier match. High-quality paired reads were merged with COPE v1.2.5, and unique nucleotide sequences were defined as clonotypes. MiTCR v1.1 was used to align clonotypes to the IMGT TRBV, TRBD and TRBJ reference segments. Only V-J combinations with frequency above 0.0001, covering 99% to 99.2% of repertoires, were analysed. A TCS score was defined as the ratio of F50 (clonal expansion) to E x V (chaos), with BLOSUM62-based TCRdist applied between CDR3 peptides within each V-J. Welch's t-statistics and random forest reduced fewer than 600 V-J features to about 12, which were used in a naive Bayes classifier (R e1071). TCRdb handled the public reads itself, with Q25 trimming in fastp and clone calling in MiXCR, and kept productive beta chains. For every CDR3 protein sequence, its rows merge into one entry that carries the most common genes and DNA. The V and J calls come from TCRdb's annotation, not from the publication. This sample gives about 700,000 distinct CDR3 sequences in total; 12% to 15% of them show up just once. Approximately 10% of the sample rests with the top ten.

Points on this clonotype: This clone's antigen is unknown. No much larger clone is present one base from it, and per-base qualities are unavailable.

The specimen was blood. This receptor was taken from a woman between 18 and 29 years old with Graves' hyperthyroidism.

CDR3 region: CATSRGGPDTQYF. Read as DNA, the sequence is TGTGCCACCTCTCGCGGGGGTCCAGATACGCAGTATTTT. Recombination connected TRBV24-1 to TRBJ2-3, and 7 junction bases match TRBD2. The CDR3 numbers 13 residues from cysteine through phenylalanine. Only the CDR3 portion is preserved as DNA: 39 bases, with reading frame beginning at the first base. For CDR1 and CDR2, the germline V gene lists KGHDR and SFDVKD. The germline V end is reduced by 9 bases and the J end by 4 bases; junction bases left unmatched: 6.